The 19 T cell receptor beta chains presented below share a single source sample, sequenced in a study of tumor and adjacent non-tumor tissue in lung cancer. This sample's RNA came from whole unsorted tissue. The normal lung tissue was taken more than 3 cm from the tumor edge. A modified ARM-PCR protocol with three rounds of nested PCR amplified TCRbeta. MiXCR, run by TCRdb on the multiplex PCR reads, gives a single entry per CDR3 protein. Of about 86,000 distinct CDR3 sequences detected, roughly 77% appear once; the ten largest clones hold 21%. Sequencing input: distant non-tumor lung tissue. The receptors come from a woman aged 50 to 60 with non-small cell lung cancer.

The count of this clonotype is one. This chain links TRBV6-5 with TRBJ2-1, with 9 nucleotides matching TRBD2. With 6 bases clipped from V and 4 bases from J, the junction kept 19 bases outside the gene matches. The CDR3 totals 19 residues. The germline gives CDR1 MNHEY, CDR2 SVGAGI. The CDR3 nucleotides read TGTGCCAGCAGACCCTCCGGGACTAGCCGGTCCCCGATATACAATGAGCAGTTCTTC. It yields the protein CASRPSGTSRSPIYNEQFF.

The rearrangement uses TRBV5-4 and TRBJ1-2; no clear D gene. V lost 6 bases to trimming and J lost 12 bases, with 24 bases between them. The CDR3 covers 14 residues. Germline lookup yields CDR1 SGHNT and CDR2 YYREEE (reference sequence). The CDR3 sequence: CASTSGTGTYDHTF. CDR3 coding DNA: TGTGCCAGCACCTCCGGAACGGGAACCTATGACCACACCTTC. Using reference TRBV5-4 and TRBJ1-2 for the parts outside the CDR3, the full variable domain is ETGVTQSPTHLIKTRGQQVTLRCSSQSGHNTVSWYQQALGQGPQFIFQYYREEENGRGNFPPRFSGLQFPNYSSELNVNALELDDSALYLCASTSGTGTYDHTFGSGTRLTVV.

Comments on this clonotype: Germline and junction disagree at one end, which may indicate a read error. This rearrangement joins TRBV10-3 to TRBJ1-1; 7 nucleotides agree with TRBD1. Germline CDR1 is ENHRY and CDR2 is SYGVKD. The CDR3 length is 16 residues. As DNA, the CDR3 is TGTGCCATCAGTCCTGTTTCAGGGGGAGTGAGCACTGAATCTTTCTTT. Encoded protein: CAISPVSGGVSTESFF.

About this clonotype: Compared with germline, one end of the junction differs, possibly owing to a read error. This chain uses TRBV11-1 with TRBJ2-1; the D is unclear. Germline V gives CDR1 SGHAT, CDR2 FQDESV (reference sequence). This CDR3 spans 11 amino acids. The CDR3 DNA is TGTGTCAGCAGCTTCAGCGATGAGCAGTTCTTC. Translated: CVSSFSDEQFF.

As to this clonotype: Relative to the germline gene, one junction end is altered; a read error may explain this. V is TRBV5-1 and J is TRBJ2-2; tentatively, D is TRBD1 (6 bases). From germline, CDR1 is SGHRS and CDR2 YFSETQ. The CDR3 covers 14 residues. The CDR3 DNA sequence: TGCGCAAGCAGCTGGACAGAGTACACCGGGGAGCTGTTTTTT. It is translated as CASSWTEYTGELFF.

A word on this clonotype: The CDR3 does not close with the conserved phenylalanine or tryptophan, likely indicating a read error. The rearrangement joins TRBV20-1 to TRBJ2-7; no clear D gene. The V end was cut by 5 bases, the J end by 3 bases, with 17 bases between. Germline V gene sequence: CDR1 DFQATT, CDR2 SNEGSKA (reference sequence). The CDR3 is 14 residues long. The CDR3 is CSARPVGPNYEQYL. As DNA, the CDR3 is TGCAGTGCTCGTCCCGTCGGGCCCAACTACGAGCAGTACCTC.

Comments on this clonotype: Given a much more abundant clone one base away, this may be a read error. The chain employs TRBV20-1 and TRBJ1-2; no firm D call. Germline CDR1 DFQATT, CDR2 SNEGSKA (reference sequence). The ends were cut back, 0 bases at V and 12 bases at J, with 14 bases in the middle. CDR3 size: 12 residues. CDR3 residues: CSARDMRDYHTF. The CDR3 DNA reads TGCAGTGCTAGAGATATGAGGGATTATCACACCTTC.

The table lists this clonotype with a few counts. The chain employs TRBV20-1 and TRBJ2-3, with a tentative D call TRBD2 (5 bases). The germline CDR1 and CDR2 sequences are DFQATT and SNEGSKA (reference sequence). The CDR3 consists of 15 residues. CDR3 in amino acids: CNAQKRLGVTDTQYF. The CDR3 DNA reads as TGCAATGCCCAGAAAAGGTTGGGAGTGACAGATACGCAGTATTTT.

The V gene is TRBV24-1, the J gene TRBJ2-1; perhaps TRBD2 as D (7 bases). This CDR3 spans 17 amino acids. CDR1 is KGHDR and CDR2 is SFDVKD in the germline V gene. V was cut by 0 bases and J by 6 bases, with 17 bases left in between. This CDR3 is CATSDLGRGRGSNEQFF. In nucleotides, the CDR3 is TGTGCCACCAGTGATTTGGGGCGAGGGAGGGGGTCCAATGAGCAGTTCTTC.

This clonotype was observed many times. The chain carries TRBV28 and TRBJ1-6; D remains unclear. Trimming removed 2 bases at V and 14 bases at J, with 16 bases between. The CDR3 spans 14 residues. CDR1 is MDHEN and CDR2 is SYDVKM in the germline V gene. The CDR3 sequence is CASSLGADSLSLHF. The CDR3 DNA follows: TGTGCCAGCAGTTTAGGAGCCGATTCGTTATCCCTCCACTTT.

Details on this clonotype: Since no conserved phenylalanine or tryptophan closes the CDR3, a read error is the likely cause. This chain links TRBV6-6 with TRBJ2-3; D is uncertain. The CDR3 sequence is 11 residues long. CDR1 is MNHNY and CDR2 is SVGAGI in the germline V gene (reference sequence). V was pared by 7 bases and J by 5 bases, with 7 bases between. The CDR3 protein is CASNRIDTQYV. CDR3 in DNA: TGTGCCAGCAATCGTATAGATACGCAGTATGTT.

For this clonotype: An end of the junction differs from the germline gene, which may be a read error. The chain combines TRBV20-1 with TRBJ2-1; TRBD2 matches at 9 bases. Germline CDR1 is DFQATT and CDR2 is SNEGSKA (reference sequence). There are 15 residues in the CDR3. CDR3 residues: CSVRSIAGVRNGQLF. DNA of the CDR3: TGCAGTGTTAGATCGATAGCGGGAGTACGCAATGGGCAGCTCTTC.

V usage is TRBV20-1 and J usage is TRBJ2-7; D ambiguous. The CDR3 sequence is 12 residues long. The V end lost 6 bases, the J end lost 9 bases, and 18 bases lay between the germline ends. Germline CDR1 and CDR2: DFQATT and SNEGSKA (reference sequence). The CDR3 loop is CSAMSPQLGQYF. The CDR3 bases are TGCAGTGCCATGTCCCCCCAGCTAGGGCAGTACTTC.

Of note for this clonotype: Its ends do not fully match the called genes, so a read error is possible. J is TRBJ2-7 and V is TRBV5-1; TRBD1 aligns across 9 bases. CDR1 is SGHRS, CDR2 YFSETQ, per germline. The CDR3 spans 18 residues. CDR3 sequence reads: CASTLSLSGTGYRREQYF. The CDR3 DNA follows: TGCGCCAGCACCTTGTCCCTTTCCGGGACAGGGTATCGACGTGAGCAGTACTTC. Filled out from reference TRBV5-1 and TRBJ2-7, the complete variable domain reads KAGVTQTPRYLIKTRGQQVTLSCSPISGHRSVSWYQQTPGQGLQFLFEYFSETQRNKGNFPGRFSGRQFSNSRSEMNVSTLELGDSALYLCASTLSLSGTGYRREQYFGPGTRLTVT.

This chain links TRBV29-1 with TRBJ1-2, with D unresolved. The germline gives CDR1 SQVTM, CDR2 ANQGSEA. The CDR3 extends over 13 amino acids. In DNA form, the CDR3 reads TGCAGTGTCGAAGACGCCGAGAGCCTTGGATACACCTTC. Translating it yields CSVEDAESLGYTF. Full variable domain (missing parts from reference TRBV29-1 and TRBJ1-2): SAVISQKPSRDICQRGTSLTIQCQVDSQVTMMFWYRQQPGQSLTLIATANQGSEATYESGFVIDKFPISRPNLTFSTLTVSNMSPEDSSIYLCSVEDAESLGYTFGSGTRLTVV.

CDR3 sequence reads: CASSLTGNPGNTIYF. CDR3 nucleotide sequence: TGTGCCAGCAGCTTGACAGGGAACCCTGGAAACACCATATATTTT. J is TRBJ1-3 and V is TRBV5-4, with D perhaps TRBD1 (6 bases). Germline values: CDR1 SGHNT, CDR2 YYREEE (reference sequence). This CDR3 has 15 residues. With 1 base removed from V and 2 bases from J, the gap between germline ends came to 10 bases.

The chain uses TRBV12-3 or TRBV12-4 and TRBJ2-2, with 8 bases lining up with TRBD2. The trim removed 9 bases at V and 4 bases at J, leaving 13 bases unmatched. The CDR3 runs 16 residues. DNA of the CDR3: TGTGCCAGTACCAATCAAGCGGGAGTGGCCACCGGGGAGCTGTTTTTT. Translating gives CASTNQAGVATGELFF.

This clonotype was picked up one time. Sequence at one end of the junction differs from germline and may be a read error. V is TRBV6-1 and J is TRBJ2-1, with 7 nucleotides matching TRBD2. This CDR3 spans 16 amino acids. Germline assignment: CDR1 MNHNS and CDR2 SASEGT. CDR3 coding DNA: TGTGCCAGCAGTGAATGGCTGGGAGGGCCCAACAATGAACAGTTCTTC. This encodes CASSEWLGGPNNEQFF.

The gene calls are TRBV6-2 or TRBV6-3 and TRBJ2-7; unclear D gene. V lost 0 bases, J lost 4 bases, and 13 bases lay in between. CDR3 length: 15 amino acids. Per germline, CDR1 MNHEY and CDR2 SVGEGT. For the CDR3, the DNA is TGTGCCAGCAGTTACTCGAGTACCTGCTCATACGAGCAGTACTTC. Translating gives CASSYSSTCSYEQYF.